The next 21 T cell receptor beta chains were all read from a single sample in a study of CD4 T cells in relation to SARS-CoV-2 and coronaviruses. TCRdb keeps only in-frame clones here, not all; method: immunoSEQ multiplex PCR. The sample contains some 70,000 clones, approximately 95% of which appear only once. Unexposed donor CD4+ T cells date from about 2011-2018, before the COVID-19 pandemic. The sequenced sample was naive CD4+ T cells from PBMCs. This sample's subset: naive CD4+ T cells isolated by negative enrichment. Source of these receptors: a human donor in good health.

The chain recombines TRBV27 with TRBJ1-6; the match to TRBD1 covers 7 bases. CDR3 length: 19 residues. Losses at the gene ends were 3 bases for V and 9 bases for J; bases not matched to a gene: 20. CDR1 is MNHEY and CDR2 is SMNVEV in the germline V gene (reference sequence). CDR3 nucleotide sequence: TGTGCCAGCAGTTTCCGGCGACAGGGCAATCCAAACTCGGGTTCACCCCTCCACTTT. Translated: CASSFRRQGNPNSGSPLHF.

This clone was recorded a few times. This chain joins TRBV29-1 and TRBJ1-5, with 7 bases lining up with TRBD1. The CDR3 loop spans 14 amino acids. From germline, CDR1 is SQVTM and CDR2 ANQGSEA. J lost 2 bases, V lost 6 bases, and 7 bases had no gene match. CDR3 loop: CSVTGPSGNQPQHF. CDR3 DNA: TGCAGCGTGACAGGGCCCTCGGGCAATCAGCCCCAGCATTTT.

V is TRBV11-1 and J is TRBJ2-2, with 8 bases fitting TRBD2. The CDR3 totals 16 residues. Germline values: CDR1 SGHAT, CDR2 FQDESV (reference sequence). V lost 3 bases, J lost 0 bases, and 3 bases stayed unmatched. CDR3 protein: CASSFELAANTGELFF. Here the CDR3 DNA reads TGTGCCAGCAGCTTTGAACTAGCGGCGAACACCGGGGAGCTGTTTTTT. Combining the CDR3 with reference TRBV11-1 and TRBJ2-2 gives the whole variable domain EAEVAQSPRYKITEKSQAVAFWCDPISGHATLYWYRQILGQGPELLVQFQDESVVDDSQLPKDRFSAERLKGVDSTLKIQPAELGDSAMYLCASSFELAANTGELFFGEGSRLTVL.

The chain uses TRBV5-1 and TRBJ2-5; a possible D gene is TRBD1 (5 bases). In germline, CDR1 is SGHRS, CDR2 YFSETQ. The CDR3 loop spans 14 amino acids. V was trimmed by 0 bases and J by 2 bases, leaving 8 bases between them. The CDR3 DNA reads as TGCGCCAGCAGCTTGGCTGACAGACAAGAGACCCAGTACTTC. It encodes CASSLADRQETQYF.

This rearrangement joins TRBV5-1 to TRBJ2-1; the D gene is possibly TRBD1 (8 bases). Trimming pared 2 bases from V and 9 bases from J, leaving 18 bases between. From germline, CDR1 is SGHRS and CDR2 YFSETQ. The CDR3 has 15 residues. CDR3 nucleotide sequence: TGCGCCAGCAGCTTTGACAGGGGAGGGTCCTCTGAGCAGTTCTTC. It encodes CASSFDRGGSSEQFF.

The CDR3 sequence: CASSYSGGGNTIYF. For the CDR3, the DNA is TGTGCCAGCAGTTACTCTGGTGGTGGAAACACCATATATTTT. The rearrangement links TRBV6-5 to TRBJ1-3; no clear D gene. CDR3 size: 14 residues. Germline assignment: CDR1 MNHEY and CDR2 SVGAGI. V dropped 0 bases and J dropped 3 bases, with 6 bases sitting between them.

The chain recombines TRBV3-1 (or the pseudogene TRBV3-2) with TRBJ1-3; no clear D gene. CDR3 size: 17 residues. V lost 0 bases to trimming and J lost 0 bases, with 12 bases between them. Germline V gives CDR1 LGHDT, CDR2 YNNKEL (reference sequence). Written as DNA, the CDR3 is TGTGCCAGCAGCCAAGATAGGACCGCGTACTCTGGAAACACCATATATTTT. Amino acid sequence: CASSQDRTAYSGNTIYF.

This chain connects TRBV5-6 to TRBJ1-5, with a weak D call TRBD1 (6 bases). V lost 2 bases and J lost 3, with 12 bases in between. The CDR3 is made up of 15 amino acids. Germline-derived CDR1 and CDR2 are SGHDT and YYEEEE. The chain's CDR3 is CASSFRGEYNQPQHF. The CDR3 DNA is TGTGCCAGCAGCTTCAGGGGTGAGTACAATCAGCCCCAGCATTTT. The variable domain in full, with the rest retrieved from reference TRBV5-6 and TRBJ1-5, is DAGVTQSPTHLIKTRGQQVTLRCSPKSGHDTVSWYQQALGQGPQFIFQYYEEEERQRGNFPDRFSGHQFPNYSSELNVNALLLGDSALYLCASSFRGEYNQPQHFGDGTRLSIL.

The chain carries TRBV5-1 and TRBJ1-1; 7 bases agree with TRBD1. CDR1 and CDR2 (germline): SGHRS, YFSETQ. The CDR3 is 16 amino acids. J gave up 4 bases and V 3 bases, and 12 bases lay outside the gene matches. DNA of the CDR3: TGCGCCAGCAGCTGGGACCCTGGACAGGTTGGCACTGAAGCTTTCTTT. Its protein product is CASSWDPGQVGTEAFF.

The V call is TRBV9, the J call TRBJ2-5; D might be TRBD1 or TRBD2, each matching 5 bases. Trimming took 0 bases from V and 4 from J, leaving 13 bases between them. This CDR3 has 15 residues. From germline, CDR1 is SGDLS and CDR2 YYNGEE. In DNA, the CDR3 is TGTGCCAGCAGCGTAGATCCTACAGGAGGAGAGACCCAGTACTTC. It yields the protein CASSVDPTGGETQYF.

The V call is TRBV7-3, the J call TRBJ2-5; D gene ambiguous. Germline CDR1 and CDR2: SGHTA and FQGTGA. Between the trimmed V and J ends, which lost 2 bases and 4 bases, there was a span of 5 bases. The CDR3 sequence is 12 residues long. CDR3: CASSLLGETQYF. As DNA, the CDR3 is TGTGCCAGCAGCTTATTGGGAGAGACCCAGTACTTC.

The CDR3 sequence: CAIRLAQPDTQYF. The CDR3 DNA reads TGTGCCATCAGGCTGGCCCAGCCAGATACGCAGTATTTT. The gene calls are TRBV10-3 and TRBJ2-3; D remains unclear. CDR3 length: 13 residues. Trimming stripped 6 bases from V and 4 bases from J, with 11 bases between. Germline V gene sequence: CDR1 ENHRY, CDR2 SYGVKD.

Only one count was recorded for this clone. The rearrangement joins TRBV18 to TRBJ2-7; 7 bases map to TRBD1. The CDR3 covers 15 residues. CDR1 and CDR2 from the germline V gene are KGHSH and LQKENI. With V trimmed by 1 base and J by 2 bases, 5 bases remained unmatched. The CDR3 here is CASSPQGASTYEQYF. CDR3 bases: TGTGCCAGCTCACCACAGGGGGCTTCAACCTACGAGCAGTACTTC.

The gene calls are TRBV3-1 (or the pseudogene TRBV3-2) and TRBJ2-3; 13 positions match TRBD2. V dropped 2 bases and J dropped 3; count of bases not matched to a gene: 2. There are 16 residues in the CDR3. In germline, CDR1 is LGHDT, CDR2 YNNKEL (reference sequence). The CDR3 bases are TGTGCCAGCAGCCAAAAGACTAGCGGGGGGACAGATACGCAGTATTTT. It yields the protein CASSQKTSGGTDTQYF.

The J gene is TRBJ2-3, the V gene TRBV7-3, with 9 bases matching TRBD1. The V segment lost 1 base and the J segment 0 bases; nucleotides outside the gene matches: 8. This CDR3 contains 18 residues. From germline, CDR1 is SGHTA and CDR2 FQGTGA. CDR3 sequence reads: CASSLRSWTGESTDTQYF. CDR3 sequence (DNA): TGTGCCAGCAGCTTAAGGAGCTGGACAGGGGAGAGCACAGATACGCAGTATTTT.

The V gene is TRBV18, the J gene TRBJ1-3, with a tentative D call TRBD1 (6 bases). Germline CDR1 KGHSH, CDR2 LQKENI. Trimming cost V 4 bases and J 0 bases, with 13 bases left between them. The CDR3 sequence is 16 residues long. The CDR3 region is CASSLRTASSGNTIYF. The CDR3 bases are TGTGCCAGCTCACTCCGGACAGCGAGCTCTGGAAACACCATATATTTT.

The CDR3 reads CASSSGTGIYEQYF. In nucleotides, the CDR3 is TGCGCCAGCAGCTCGGGGACAGGGATCTACGAGCAGTACTTC. This sequence joins TRBV5-1 and TRBJ2-7, with TRBD1 identical over 9 bases. The germline V gene has CDR1 SGHRS and CDR2 YFSETQ. The CDR3 has 14 amino acids. Trimming took 3 bases from V and 3 from J; bases not matched to a gene: 4. Complete variable domain (other parts from reference TRBV5-1 and TRBJ2-7): KAGVTQTPRYLIKTRGQQVTLSCSPISGHRSVSWYQQTPGQGLQFLFEYFSETQRNKGNFPGRFSGRQFSNSRSEMNVSTLELGDSALYLCASSSGTGIYEQYFGPGTRLTVT.

The chain joins TRBV27 to TRBJ1-2; D gene unclear. CDR3 size: 14 residues. Per the germline V gene, CDR1 is MNHEY and CDR2 is SMNVEV (reference sequence). V was trimmed by 5 bases and J by 5 bases, leaving 15 bases between them. CDR3 amino acids: CASSPRVTGYGYTF. In DNA, the CDR3 is TGTGCCAGCAGTCCACGCGTGACGGGATATGGCTACACCTTC.

The chain uses TRBV11-3 and TRBJ2-3, with D perhaps matching TRBD1 (6 bases). Germline lookup yields CDR1 SGHNT and CDR2 YENEEA. This CDR3 has 16 amino acids. V was shortened by 5 bases and J by 3 bases, with 18 bases between the two germline ends. The CDR3 loop is CASSLGVDSVTDTQYF. The CDR3 region has the DNA TGTGCCAGCAGCCTGGGAGTGGACAGCGTAACAGATACGCAGTATTTT.

The chain is built from TRBV30 and TRBJ2-1, with D perhaps matching TRBD2 (7 bases). Germline-derived CDR1 and CDR2 are GTSNPN and SVGIG (reference sequence). Trimming took off 7 bases at V and 6 bases at J, with 16 bases between the two ends. The CDR3 covers 13 residues. CDR3 sequence reads: CALTQGGGNEQFF. The CDR3 coding sequence is TGTGCCTTGACTCAAGGGGGGGGCAATGAGCAGTTCTTC.

V usage is TRBV15 and J usage is TRBJ1-1; possible D gene TRBD1, 6 bases. The CDR3 totals 16 residues. CDR1 is LNHNV, CDR2 YYDKDF, per germline (reference sequence). V dropped 0 bases and J dropped 1 base, with 12 bases sitting between them. The CDR3 DNA is TGTGCCACCAGCAGAGAGAAGGGGGATGGGAACACTGAAGCTTTCTTT. It encodes CATSREKGDGNTEAFF. The variable domain in full, with the rest retrieved from reference TRBV15 and TRBJ1-1, is DAMVIQNPRYQVTQFGKPVTLSCSQTLNHNVMYWYQQKSSQAPKLLFHYYDKDFNNEADTPDNFQSRRPNTSFCFLDIRSPGLGDTAMYLCATSREKGDGNTEAFFGQGTRLTVV.